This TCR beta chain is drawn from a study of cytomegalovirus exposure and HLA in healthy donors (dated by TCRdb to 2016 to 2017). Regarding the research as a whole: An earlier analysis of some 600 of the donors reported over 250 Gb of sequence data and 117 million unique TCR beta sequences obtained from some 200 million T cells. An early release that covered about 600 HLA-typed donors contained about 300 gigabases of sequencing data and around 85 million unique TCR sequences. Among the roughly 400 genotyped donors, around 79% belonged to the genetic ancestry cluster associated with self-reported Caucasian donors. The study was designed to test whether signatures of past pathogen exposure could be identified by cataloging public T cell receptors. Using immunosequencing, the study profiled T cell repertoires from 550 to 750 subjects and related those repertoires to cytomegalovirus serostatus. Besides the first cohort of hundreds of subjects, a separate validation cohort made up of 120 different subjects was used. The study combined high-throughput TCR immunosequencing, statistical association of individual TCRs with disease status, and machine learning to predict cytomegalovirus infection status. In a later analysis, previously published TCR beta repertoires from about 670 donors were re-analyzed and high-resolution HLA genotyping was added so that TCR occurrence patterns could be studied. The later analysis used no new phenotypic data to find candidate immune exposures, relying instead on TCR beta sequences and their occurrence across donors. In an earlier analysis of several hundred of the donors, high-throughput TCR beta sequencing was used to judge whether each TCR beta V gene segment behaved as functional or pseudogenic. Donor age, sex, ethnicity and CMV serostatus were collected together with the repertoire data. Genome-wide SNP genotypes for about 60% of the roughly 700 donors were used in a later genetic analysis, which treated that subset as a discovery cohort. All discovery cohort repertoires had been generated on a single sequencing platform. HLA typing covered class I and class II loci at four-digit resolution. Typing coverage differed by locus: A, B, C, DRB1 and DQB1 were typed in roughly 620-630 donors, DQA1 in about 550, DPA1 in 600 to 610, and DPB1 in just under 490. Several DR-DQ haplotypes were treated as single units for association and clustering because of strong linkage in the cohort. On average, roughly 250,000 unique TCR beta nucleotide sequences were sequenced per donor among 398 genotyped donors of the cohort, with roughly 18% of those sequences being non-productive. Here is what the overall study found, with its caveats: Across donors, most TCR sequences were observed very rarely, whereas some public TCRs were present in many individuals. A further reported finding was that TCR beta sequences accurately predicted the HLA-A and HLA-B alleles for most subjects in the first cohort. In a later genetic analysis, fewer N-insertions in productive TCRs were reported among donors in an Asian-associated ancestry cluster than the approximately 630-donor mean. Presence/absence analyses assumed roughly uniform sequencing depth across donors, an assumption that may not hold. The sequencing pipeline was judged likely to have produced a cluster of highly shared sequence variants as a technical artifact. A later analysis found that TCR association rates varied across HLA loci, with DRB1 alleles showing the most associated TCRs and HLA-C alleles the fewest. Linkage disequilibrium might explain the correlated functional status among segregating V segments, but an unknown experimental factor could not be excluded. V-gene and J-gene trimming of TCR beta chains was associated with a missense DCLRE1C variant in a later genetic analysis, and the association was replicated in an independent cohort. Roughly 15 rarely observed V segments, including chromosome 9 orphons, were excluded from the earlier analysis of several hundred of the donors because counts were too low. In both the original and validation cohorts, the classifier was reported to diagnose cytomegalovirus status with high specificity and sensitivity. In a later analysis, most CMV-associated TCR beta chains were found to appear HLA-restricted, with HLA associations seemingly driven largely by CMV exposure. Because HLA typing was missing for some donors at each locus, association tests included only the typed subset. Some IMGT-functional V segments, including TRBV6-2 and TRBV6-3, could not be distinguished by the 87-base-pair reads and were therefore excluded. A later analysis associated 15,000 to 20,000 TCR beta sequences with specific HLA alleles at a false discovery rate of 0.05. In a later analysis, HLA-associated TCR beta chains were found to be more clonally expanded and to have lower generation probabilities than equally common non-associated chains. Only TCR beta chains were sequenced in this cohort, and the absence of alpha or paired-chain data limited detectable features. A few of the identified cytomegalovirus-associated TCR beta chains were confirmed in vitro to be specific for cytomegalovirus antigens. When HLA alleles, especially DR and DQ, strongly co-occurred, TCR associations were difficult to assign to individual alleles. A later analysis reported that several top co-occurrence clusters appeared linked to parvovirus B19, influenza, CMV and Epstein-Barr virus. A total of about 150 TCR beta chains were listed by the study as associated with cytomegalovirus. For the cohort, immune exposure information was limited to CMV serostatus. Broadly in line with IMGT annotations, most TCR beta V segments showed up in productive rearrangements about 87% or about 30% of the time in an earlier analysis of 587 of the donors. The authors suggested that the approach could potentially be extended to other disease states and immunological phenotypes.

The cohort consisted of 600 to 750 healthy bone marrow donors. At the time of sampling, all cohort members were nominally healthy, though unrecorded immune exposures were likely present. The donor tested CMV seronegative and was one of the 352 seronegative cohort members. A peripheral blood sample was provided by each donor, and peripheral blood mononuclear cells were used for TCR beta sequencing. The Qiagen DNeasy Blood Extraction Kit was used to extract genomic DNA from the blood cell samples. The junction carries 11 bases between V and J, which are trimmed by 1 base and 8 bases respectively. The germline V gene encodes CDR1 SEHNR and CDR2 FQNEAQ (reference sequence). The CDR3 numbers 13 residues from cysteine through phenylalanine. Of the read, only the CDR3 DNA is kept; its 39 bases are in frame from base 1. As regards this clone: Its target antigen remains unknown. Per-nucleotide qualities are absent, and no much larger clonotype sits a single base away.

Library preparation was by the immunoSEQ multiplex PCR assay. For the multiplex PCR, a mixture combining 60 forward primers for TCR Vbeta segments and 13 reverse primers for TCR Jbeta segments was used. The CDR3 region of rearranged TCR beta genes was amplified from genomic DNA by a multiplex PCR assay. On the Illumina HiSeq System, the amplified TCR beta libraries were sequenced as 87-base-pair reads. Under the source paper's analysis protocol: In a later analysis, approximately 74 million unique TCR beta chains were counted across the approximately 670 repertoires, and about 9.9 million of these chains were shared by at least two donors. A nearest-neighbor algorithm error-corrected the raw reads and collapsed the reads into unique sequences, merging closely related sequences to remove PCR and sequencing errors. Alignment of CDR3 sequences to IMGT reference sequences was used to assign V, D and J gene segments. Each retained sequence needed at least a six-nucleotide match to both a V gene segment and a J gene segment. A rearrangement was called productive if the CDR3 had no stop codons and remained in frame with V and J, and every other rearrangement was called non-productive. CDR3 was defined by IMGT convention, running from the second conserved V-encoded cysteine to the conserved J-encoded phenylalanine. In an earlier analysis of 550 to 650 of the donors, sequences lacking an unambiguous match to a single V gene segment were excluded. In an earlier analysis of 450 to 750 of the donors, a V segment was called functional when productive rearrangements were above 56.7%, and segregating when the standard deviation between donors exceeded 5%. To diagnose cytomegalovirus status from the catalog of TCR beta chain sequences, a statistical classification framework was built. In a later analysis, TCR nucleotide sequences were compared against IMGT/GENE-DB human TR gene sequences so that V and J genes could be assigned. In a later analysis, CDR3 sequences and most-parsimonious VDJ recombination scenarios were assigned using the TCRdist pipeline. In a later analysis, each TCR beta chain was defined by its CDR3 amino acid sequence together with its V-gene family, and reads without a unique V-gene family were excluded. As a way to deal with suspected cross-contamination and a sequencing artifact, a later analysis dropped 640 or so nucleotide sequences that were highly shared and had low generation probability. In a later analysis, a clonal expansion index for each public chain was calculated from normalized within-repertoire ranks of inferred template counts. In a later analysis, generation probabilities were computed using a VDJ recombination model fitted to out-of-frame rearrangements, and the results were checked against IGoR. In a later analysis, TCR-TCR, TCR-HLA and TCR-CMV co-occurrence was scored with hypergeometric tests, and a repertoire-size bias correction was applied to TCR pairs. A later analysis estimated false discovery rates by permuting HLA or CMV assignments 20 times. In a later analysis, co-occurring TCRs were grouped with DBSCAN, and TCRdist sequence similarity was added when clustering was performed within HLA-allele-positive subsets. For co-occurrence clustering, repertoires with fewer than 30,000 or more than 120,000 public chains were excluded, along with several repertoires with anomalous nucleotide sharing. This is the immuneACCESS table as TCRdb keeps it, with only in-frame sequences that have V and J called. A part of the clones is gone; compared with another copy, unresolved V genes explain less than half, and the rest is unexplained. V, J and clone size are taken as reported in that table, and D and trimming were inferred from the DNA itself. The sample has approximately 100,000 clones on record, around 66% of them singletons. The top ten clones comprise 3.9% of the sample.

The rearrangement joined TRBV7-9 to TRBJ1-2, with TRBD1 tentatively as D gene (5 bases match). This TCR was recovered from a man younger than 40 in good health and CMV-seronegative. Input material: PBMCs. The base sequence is TGTGCCAGCAGCTTAGGCAGGGTAAAAGGCTACACCTTC. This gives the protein CASSLGRVKGYTF.